Listed below are T cell receptor beta chains from one sample, sequenced in a study of CD8+ T cells in alopecia areata. Produced via immunoSEQ multiplex PCR; TCRdb's table is partial and in-frame only. The table records some 180,000 clones, 51% of them present only once. The sample in question was CD8+ T cells sorted from blood, obtained at roughly week 52, from a patient treated with tofacitinib. Receptors originate from a human donor with alopecia areata. The CDR3 runs from the conserved cysteine through the conserved F or W. The D gene is left open where the match is weak. Expanded clones are given a class, and other clones once, few, many or no size at all.

clone size	CDR3 length	V gene	J gene	D gene	CDR3 protein	CDR3 DNA
-	13	TRBV6-5	TRBJ1-2	-	CASSLDSNYGYTF	TGTGCCAGCAGCCTCGACAGCAACTATGGCTACACCTTC
few	13	TRBV7-9	TRBJ2-2	-	CASSLDSPGELFF	TGTGCCAGCAGCTTAGACAGTCCCGGGGAGCTGTTTTTT
-	15	TRBV29-1	TRBJ1-3	-	CSVADPGLSGNTIYF	TGCAGCGTTGCAGACCCGGGACTCTCTGGAAACACCATATATTTT
-	14	TRBV7-8	TRBJ2-3	-	CASSLASFTDTQYF	TGTGCCAGCAGCTTAGCTTCCTTCACAGATACGCAGTATTTT
-	15	TRBV19	TRBJ2-7	-	CASSSRDSFYYEQYF	TGTGCCAGTAGTTCCCGAGACAGCTTCTACTACGAGCAGTACTTC
few	16	TRBV10-2	TRBJ2-1	-	CASSRTQESSYNEQFF	TGCGCCAGCTCCAGGACTCAGGAAAGCTCCTACAATGAGCAGTTCTTC
-	15	TRBV29-1	TRBJ1-2	-	CSVEDDRDGPYGYTF	TGCAGCGTTGAAGATGACCGGGACGGACCCTATGGCTACACCTTC
-	16	TRBV29-1	TRBJ1-2	TRBD1	CSVEDFHRTGGYGYTF	TGCAGCGTTGAAGATTTTCACCGGACAGGGGGGTATGGCTACACCTTC
few	12	TRBV10-3	TRBJ2-7	-	CAISEQSYEQYF	TGTGCCATCAGTGAACAGAGCTACGAGCAGTACTTC
many	17	TRBV19	TRBJ1-5	TRBD1	CASNLPGQGLDNQPQHF	TGTGCCAGTAATCTACCGGGACAGGGTTTGGACAATCAGCCCCAGCATTTT
few	12	TRBV7-2	TRBJ2-5	-	CASSPAGETQYF	TGTGCCAGCAGCCCCGCGGGAGAGACCCAGTACTTC
-	12	TRBV11-2	TRBJ2-7	TRBD1	CASSLDREEQYF	TGTGCCAGCAGCCTGGACAGGGAAGAGCAGTACTTC
-	14	TRBV5-1	TRBJ2-7	TRBD1	CASSQTGGTYEQYF	TGCGCCAGCAGCCAAACAGGGGGGACCTACGAGCAGTACTTC
-	14	TRBV7-3	TRBJ1-1	-	CASSGSGADTEAFF	TGTGCCAGCAGCGGAAGCGGGGCGGACACTGAAGCTTTCTTT
once	16	TRBV9	TRBJ1-1	-	CASSVEQAELNTEAFF	TGTGCCAGCAGCGTAGAACAGGCCGAATTGAACACTGAAGCTTTCTTT
few	16	TRBV2	TRBJ2-1	-	CASSDPDGGLLGEQFF	TGTGCCAGCAGTGACCCCGACGGGGGGCTTTTGGGGGAGCAGTTCTTC
few	16	TRBV29-1	TRBJ2-3	TRBD2	CSVEFSSGSSTDTQYF	TGCAGCGTTGAATTCTCTAGCGGGAGCAGCACAGATACGCAGTATTTT
few	11	TRBV29-1	TRBJ1-2	-	CSGVDSYGYTF	TGCAGCGGGGTGGACTCCTATGGCTACACCTTC
-	15	TRBV7-8	TRBJ1-5	TRBD1	CASSLPGQGFQPQHF	TGTGCCAGCAGCTTACCGGGACAGGGATTTCAGCCCCAGCATTTT
once	14	TRBV9	TRBJ2-3	TRBD1	CASSVGQGIDTQYF	TGTGCCAGCAGCGTAGGACAGGGAATAGATACGCAGTATTTT
-	14	TRBV27	TRBJ1-6	TRBD1	CASSPGTGGSPLHF	TGTGCCAGCAGCCCCGGGACAGGGGGGTCACCCCTCCACTTT
-	15	TRBV6-1	TRBJ2-1	TRBD2	CASSELAGGGNEQFF	TGTGCCAGCAGTGAACTAGCGGGGGGCGGCAATGAGCAGTTCTTC
-	14	TRBV29-1	TRBJ1-2	-	CSVEDLSGDYGYTF	TGCAGCGTTGAAGATTTGTCAGGCGACTATGGCTACACCTTC
-	13	TRBV19	TRBJ2-1	-	CASSIGSYNEQFF	TGTGCCAGTAGTATTGGTTCGTACAATGAGCAGTTCTTC
-	14	TRBV4-3	TRBJ1-5	-	CASSQDGGGQPQHF	TGCGCCAGCAGCCAAGATGGGGGGGGTCAGCCCCAGCATTTT
-	13	TRBV5-1	TRBJ1-6	-	CASSEDSNSPLHF	TGCGCCAGCAGCGAAGACAGTAATTCACCCCTCCACTTT